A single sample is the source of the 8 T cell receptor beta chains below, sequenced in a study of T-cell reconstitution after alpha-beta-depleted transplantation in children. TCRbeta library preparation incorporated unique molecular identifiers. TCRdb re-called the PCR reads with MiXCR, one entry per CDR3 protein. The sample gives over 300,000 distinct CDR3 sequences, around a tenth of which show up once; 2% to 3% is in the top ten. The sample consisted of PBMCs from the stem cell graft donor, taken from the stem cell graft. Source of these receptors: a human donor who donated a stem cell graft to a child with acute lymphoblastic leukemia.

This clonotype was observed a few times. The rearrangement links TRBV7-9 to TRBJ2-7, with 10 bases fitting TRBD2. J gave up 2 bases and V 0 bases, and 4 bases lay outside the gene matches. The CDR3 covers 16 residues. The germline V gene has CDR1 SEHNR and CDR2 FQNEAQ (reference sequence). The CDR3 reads CASSLAGAGGTYEQYF. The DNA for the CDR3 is TGTGCCAGCAGCTTAGCTGGAGCGGGAGGGACCTACGAGCAGTACTTC.

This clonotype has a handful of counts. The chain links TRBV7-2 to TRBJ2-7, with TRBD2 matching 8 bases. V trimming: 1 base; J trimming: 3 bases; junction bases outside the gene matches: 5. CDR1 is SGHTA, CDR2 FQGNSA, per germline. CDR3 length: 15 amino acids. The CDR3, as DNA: TGTGCCAGCAGCTTAGGGCGGACTAGCCTCTACGAGCAGTACTTC. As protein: CASSLGRTSLYEQYF.

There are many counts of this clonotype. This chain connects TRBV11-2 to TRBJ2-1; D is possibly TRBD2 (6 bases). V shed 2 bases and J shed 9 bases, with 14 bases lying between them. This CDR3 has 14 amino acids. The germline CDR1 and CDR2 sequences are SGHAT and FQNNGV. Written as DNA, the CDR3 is TGTGCCAGCAGCTTACTTTATGGGGGACTTGAGCAGTTCTTC. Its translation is CASSLLYGGLEQFF.

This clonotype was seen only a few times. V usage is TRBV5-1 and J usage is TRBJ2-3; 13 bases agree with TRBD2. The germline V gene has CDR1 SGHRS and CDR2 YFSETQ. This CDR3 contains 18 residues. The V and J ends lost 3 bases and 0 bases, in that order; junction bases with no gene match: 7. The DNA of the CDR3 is TGCGCCAGCAGCTCTGGATGGACTAGCGGGAGTAGCACAGATACGCAGTATTTT. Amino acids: CASSSGWTSGSSTDTQYF.

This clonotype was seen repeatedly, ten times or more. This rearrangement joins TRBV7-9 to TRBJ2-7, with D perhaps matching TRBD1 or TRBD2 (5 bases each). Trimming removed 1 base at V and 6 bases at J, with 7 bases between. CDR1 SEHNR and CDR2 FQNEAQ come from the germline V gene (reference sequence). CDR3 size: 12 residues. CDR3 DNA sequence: TGTGCCAGCAGCTTAGGGGGGATCGAGCAGTACTTC. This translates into CASSLGGIEQYF. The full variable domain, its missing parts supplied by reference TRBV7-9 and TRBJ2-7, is DTGVSQNPRHKITKRGQNVTFRCDPISEHNRLYWYRQTLGQGPEFLTYFQNEAQLEKSRLLSDRFSAERPKGSFSTLEIQRTEQGDSAMYLCASSLGGIEQYFGPGTRLTVT.

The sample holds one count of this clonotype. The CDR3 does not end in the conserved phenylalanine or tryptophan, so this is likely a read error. The chain's CDR3 is CSARDVASSFSGYTL. The DNA for the CDR3 is TGCAGTGCTAGAGATGTGGCGAGCTCCTTTTCTGGCTACACCTTG. The chain has TRBV20-1 and TRBJ1-2; D not certain. V dropped 0 bases and J dropped 7 bases, with 18 bases sitting between them. CDR3 size: 15 residues. Per germline, CDR1 DFQATT and CDR2 SNEGSKA (reference sequence).

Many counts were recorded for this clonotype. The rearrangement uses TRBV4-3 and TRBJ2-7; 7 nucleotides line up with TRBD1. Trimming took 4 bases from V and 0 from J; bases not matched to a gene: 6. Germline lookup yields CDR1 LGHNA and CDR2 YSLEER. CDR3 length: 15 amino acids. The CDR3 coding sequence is TGCGCCAGCAGCCTTAGACAGGGCTACTCCTACGAGCAGTACTTC. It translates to CASSLRQGYSYEQYF.

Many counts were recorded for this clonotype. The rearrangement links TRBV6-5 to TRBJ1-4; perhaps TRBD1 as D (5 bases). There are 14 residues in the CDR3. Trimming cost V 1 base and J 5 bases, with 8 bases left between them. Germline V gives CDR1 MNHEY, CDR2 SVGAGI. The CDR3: CASSYLSGNEKLFF. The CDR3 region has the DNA TGTGCCAGCAGTTACTTGTCAGGGAATGAAAAACTGTTTTTT.